This T cell receptor beta chain was sequenced in a study of shared clonotypes between healthy human individuals. When replicate PCRs were run on sorted subsets, they used around 0.2 ug DNA, 28,000 or so T cell genomes. Using immunoSEQ multiplex PCR, the repertoire was profiled, and TCRdb retains in-frame clones only, with some absent. Found here are some 1,100,000 clones, approximately 78% of them singletons; the top ten hold around 0.47%. The germline gives CDR1 LGHNA, CDR2 YSLEER. This CDR3 has 16 amino acids. J lost 7 bases, V lost 0 bases, and 7 bases had no gene match. Specimen: memory CD4+ T cells from PBMCs. Sample subset: CD45RA-negative fraction. The V gene is TRBV4-3, the J gene TRBJ2-1; 9 bases align to TRBD2. This clonotype originated in a young man in good health. Some clones in this sample may be carry-over from other donors' samples. CDR3 region: CASSQDSGSAGNEQFF. The CDR3 DNA reads as TGCGCCAGCAGCCAAGATAGCGGGAGCGCCGGAAATGAGCAGTTCTTC.